This T cell receptor (beta chain) was recorded in a study of blood T cell repertoires in COVID-19. A few counts support this clone. Per germline, CDR1 SGHRS and CDR2 YFSETQ. This CDR3 has 17 amino acids. Germline trimming cut 4 bases from V and 2 bases from J; bases unmatched to any gene: 9. In the original workflow: Amplification of reference gene primers was used by the study to estimate nucleated cell counts. Only in-frame clones appear in the TCRdb table, and some are missing; sequencing was by immunoSEQ multiplex PCR. The D gene and trimming were derived from the DNA, and the V and J assignments and clone size from that table. The sample gives 190,000 or so clones, around nine tenths of which show up once; roughly 6.2% is in the top ten.

The sample was peripheral blood. The receptor's source is a man in his fifties or sixties who had recovered from COVID-19. V gene TRBV5-1 combines with J gene TRBJ1-6; 7 nucleotides match TRBD1. The chain's CDR3 is CASSQHQGGAYNSPLHF. CDR3 bases: TGCGCCAGCAGCCAACATCAGGGGGGCGCCTATAATTCACCCCTCCACTTT. Drawing the rest from reference TRBV5-1 and TRBJ1-6, the complete variable domain is KAGVTQTPRYLIKTRGQQVTLSCSPISGHRSVSWYQQTPGQGLQFLFEYFSETQRNKGNFPGRFSGRQFSNSRSEMNVSTLELGDSALYLCASSQHQGGAYNSPLHFGNGTRLTVT.